The 12 T cell receptor beta chains listed next were all sequenced from one sample in a study of monozygotic twins with inflammatory bowel disease. TCRdb re-called the 5' RACE reads and gives one entry per CDR3 protein, without DNA. Its listing shows around 220,000 distinct CDR3 sequences. Source material: blood. The origin of the receptors is a human donor with ulcerative colitis or Crohn's disease, or a healthy co-twin of an affected twin (not recorded which).

V and J are TRBV5-1 and TRBJ2-5; checking the TCRdb D call of TRBD1 is not possible without DNA. The CDR3 is 18 amino acids. Germline loops: CDR1 SGHRS, CDR2 YFSETQ. This CDR3 reads CASSLSLTGTGEGETQYF. The full variable domain, rest sourced from reference TRBV5-1 and TRBJ2-5, is KAGVTQTPRYLIKTRGQQVTLSCSPISGHRSVSWYQQTPGQGLQFLFEYFSETQRNKGNFPGRFSGRQFSNSRSEMNVSTLELGDSALYLCASSLSLTGTGEGETQYFGPGTRLLVL.

The V gene is TRBV29-1, the J gene TRBJ2-7; TCRdb proposes TRBD2, but this gene call is untestable without DNA. Germline-derived CDR1 and CDR2 are SQVTM and ANQGSEA. This CDR3 is 12 amino acids long. The CDR3 reads CSVVGLAAEQYF.

V usage is TRBV7-9 and J usage is TRBJ2-7; the TCRdb call, TRBD2, lacks DNA for checking. Germline assignment: CDR1 SEHNR and CDR2 FQNEAQ (reference sequence). This CDR3 has 16 amino acids. CDR3 in amino acids: CASSRMRTVSSYEQYF.

This chain uses TRBV6-2 or TRBV6-3 with TRBJ1-1. The germline CDR1 and CDR2 sequences are MNHEY and SVGEGT. The CDR3 sequence is 15 residues long. The CDR3 here is CASSYSLLMNTEAFF.

The rearrangement joins TRBV7-2 to TRBJ1-1; TCRdb selects TRBD1, and the lack of DNA leaves this call unchecked. Germline V gene lookup returns CDR1 SGHTA and CDR2 FQGNSA. CDR3 size: 13 residues. The CDR3 loop is CASSGTGYTEAFF. Supplemented by reference TRBV7-2 and TRBJ1-1, the full variable domain reads GAGVSQSPSNKVTEKGKDVELRCDPISGHTALYWYRQSLGQGLEFLIYFQGNSAPDKSGLPSDRFSAERTGGSVSTLTIQRTQQEDSAVYLCASSGTGYTEAFFGQGTRLTVV.

V is TRBV7-2 and J is TRBJ1-2. CDR1 and CDR2 from the germline V gene are SGHTA and FQGNSA. This CDR3 region has 17 residues. The CDR3 region is CASSLASRFLANYGYTF.

V and J are TRBV7-9 and TRBJ1-2. The CDR3 length is 12 residues. Germline V gene lookup returns CDR1 SEHNR and CDR2 FQNEAQ (reference sequence). CDR3 region: CASSLQEHGYTF.

J is TRBJ2-5 and V is TRBV5-1; TCRdb lists TRBD1, though no DNA is available to test this call. The germline V gene has CDR1 SGHRS and CDR2 YFSETQ. The CDR3 length is 15 residues. The CDR3: CASSWEDRPQETQYF.

V and J are TRBV20-1 and TRBJ2-3; TCRdb selects TRBD2, and the lack of DNA leaves this call unchecked. This CDR3 is built from 19 residues. Germline V CDR1 and CDR2: DFQATT, SNEGSKA (reference sequence). This CDR3 is CSARDFRAGGPLNTDTQYF.

The J gene is TRBJ1-5, the V gene TRBV6-1; there is no DNA to check the TCRdb D call of TRBD1. CDR1 and CDR2 from the germline V gene are MNHNS and SASEGT. The CDR3 has 13 amino acids. The CDR3 sequence is CASGAENNQPQHF.

The rearrangement joins TRBV20-1 to TRBJ1-6. CDR1 is DFQATT and CDR2 is SNEGSKA in the germline V gene (reference sequence). This CDR3 is built from 15 residues. The CDR3 region is CSAREGVYVNSPLHF.

The chain has TRBV27 and TRBJ2-7; TCRdb's D call, TRBD1, is unchecked because there is no DNA. The length of the CDR3 is 15 residues. In germline, CDR1 is MNHEY, CDR2 SMNVEV (reference sequence). This CDR3 is CASSSQGRGSDEQYF.